The 5 T cell receptor beta chains below all came from one sample that was sequenced in a study of PD-1 blockade in mismatch repair-deficient tumors. Sequenced by immunoSEQ multiplex PCR; TCRdb stores in-frame clones only, minus some. The table has some 19,000 clones, over 70% seen once; the top ten hold approximately 1.3%. Specimen: PBMCs, collected 52 weeks after starting pembrolizumab. The receptors here all came from an adult with mismatch repair-deficient cancer.

The chain is built from TRBV7-3 and TRBJ2-7; possible D gene TRBD2, 6 bases. This CDR3 has 15 residues. The germline V and J ends were trimmed by 2 bases and 2 bases, with 13 bases remaining between them. The germline CDR1 and CDR2 sequences are SGHTA and FQGTGA. The CDR3 DNA follows: TGTGCCAGCAGCTTAGGCCTAGCGATGACCTACGAGCAGTACTTC. It translates to CASSLGLAMTYEQYF.

J is TRBJ1-5 and V is TRBV28; D is uncertain. The CDR3 sequence is 15 residues long. Germline CDR1 and CDR2: MDHEN and SYDVKM. Trimming pared 3 bases from V and 3 bases from J, leaving 12 bases between. CDR3 sequence reads: CASSFVDGFNQPQHF. CDR3 sequence (DNA): TGTGCCAGCAGTTTTGTCGACGGGTTCAATCAGCCCCAGCATTTT.

The chain carries TRBV11-2 and TRBJ2-3; 7 bases align to TRBD2. The CDR3 consists of 15 residues. V was pared by 3 bases and J by 0 bases, with 3 bases of the junction left unmatched. Looked up from germline, CDR1 is SGHAT and CDR2 is FQNNGV. The CDR3 DNA is TGTGCCAGCAGCTTCGGGGGGTCTAGCACAGATACGCAGTATTTT. Protein sequence: CASSFGGSSTDTQYF.

The V and J genes are TRBV29-1 and TRBJ1-4; 7 nucleotides match TRBD1. CDR1 SQVTM and CDR2 ANQGSEA come from the germline V gene. V dropped 5 bases and J dropped 8; count of bases not matched to a gene: 11. The CDR3 spans 14 residues. CDR3 bases: TGCAGCGTTTTAACTGACAGGGATTACGAAAAACTGTTTTTT. This sequence encodes CSVLTDRDYEKLFF. Full variable domain (outside the CDR3, taken from reference TRBV29-1 and TRBJ1-4): SAVISQKPSRDICQRGTSLTIQCQVDSQVTMMFWYRQQPGQSLTLIATANQGSEATYESGFVIDKFPISRPNLTFSTLTVSNMSPEDSSIYLCSVLTDRDYEKLFFGSGTQLSVL.

The chain joins TRBV6-5 to TRBJ1-3; D unresolved. The V gene's germline CDR1 is MNHEY and CDR2 SVGAGI. The V end lost 5 bases, the J end lost 0 bases, and 8 bases lay between the germline ends. The CDR3 covers 14 residues. CDR3 region: CASSRTYSGNTIYF. The DNA of the CDR3 is TGTGCCAGCAGTCGGACTTACTCTGGAAACACCATATATTTT.